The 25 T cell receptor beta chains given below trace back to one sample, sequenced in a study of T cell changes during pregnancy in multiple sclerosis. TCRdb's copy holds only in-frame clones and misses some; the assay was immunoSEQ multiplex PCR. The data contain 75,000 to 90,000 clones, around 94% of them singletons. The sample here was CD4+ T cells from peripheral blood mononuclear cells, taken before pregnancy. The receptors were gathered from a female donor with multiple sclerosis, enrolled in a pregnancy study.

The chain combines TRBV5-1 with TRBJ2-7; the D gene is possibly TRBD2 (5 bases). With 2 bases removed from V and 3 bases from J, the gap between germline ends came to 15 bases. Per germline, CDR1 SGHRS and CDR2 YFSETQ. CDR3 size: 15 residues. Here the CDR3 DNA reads TGCGCCAGCAGCTTCATAAGCGGTGACCGCTACGAGCAGTACTTC. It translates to CASSFISGDRYEQYF. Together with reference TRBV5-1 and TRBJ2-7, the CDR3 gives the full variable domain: KAGVTQTPRYLIKTRGQQVTLSCSPISGHRSVSWYQQTPGQGLQFLFEYFSETQRNKGNFPGRFSGRQFSNSRSEMNVSTLELGDSALYLCASSFISGDRYEQYFGPGTRLTVT.

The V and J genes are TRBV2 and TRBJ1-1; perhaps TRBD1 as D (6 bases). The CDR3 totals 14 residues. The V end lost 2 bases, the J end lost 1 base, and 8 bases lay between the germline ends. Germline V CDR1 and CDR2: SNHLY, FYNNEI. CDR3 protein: CASSEQGWNTEAFF. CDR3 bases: TGTGCCAGCAGTGAACAGGGGTGGAACACTGAAGCTTTCTTT.

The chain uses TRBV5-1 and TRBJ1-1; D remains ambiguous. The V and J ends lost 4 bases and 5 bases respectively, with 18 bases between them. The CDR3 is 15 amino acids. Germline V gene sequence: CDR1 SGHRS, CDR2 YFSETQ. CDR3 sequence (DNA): TGCGCCAGCAGCCCGTCCGCGGGCACAATAACTGAAGCTTTCTTT. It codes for CASSPSAGTITEAFF.

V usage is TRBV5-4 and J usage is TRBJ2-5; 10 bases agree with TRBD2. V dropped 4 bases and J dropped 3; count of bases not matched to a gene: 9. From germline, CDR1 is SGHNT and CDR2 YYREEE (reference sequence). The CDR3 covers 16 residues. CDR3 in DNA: TGTGCCAGCAGCGCCCAGCAGCGGGGGGGCGAAGAGACCCAGTACTTC. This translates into CASSAQQRGGEETQYF.

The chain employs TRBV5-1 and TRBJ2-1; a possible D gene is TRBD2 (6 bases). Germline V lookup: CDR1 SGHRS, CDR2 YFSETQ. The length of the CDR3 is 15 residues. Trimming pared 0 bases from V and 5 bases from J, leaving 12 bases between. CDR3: CASSLAAGGHNEQFF. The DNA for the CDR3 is TGCGCCAGCAGCTTGGCCGCCGGGGGACACAATGAGCAGTTCTTC.

The CDR3 protein is CASSLREDTEAFF. Here the CDR3 DNA reads TGCGCCAGCAGCCTCAGGGAGGACACTGAAGCTTTCTTT. The rearrangement uses TRBV4-1 and TRBJ1-1; maybe TRBD1 (5 bases). The CDR3 totals 13 residues. Germline V gene sequence: CDR1 MGHRA, CDR2 YSYEKL. The ends were cut back, 4 bases at V and 3 bases at J, with 9 bases in the middle.

The CDR3 DNA is TGTGCCAGCGGGGTGGGGACTAGCGGGAGAAATGAGCAGTTCTTC. It is translated as CASGVGTSGRNEQFF. The chain is built from TRBV28 and TRBJ2-1; 14 bases are shared with TRBD2. This CDR3 is built from 15 residues. CDR1 is MDHEN and CDR2 is SYDVKM in the germline V gene. Losses at the gene ends were 8 bases for V and 7 bases for J; bases not matched to a gene: 7.

The CDR3 DNA sequence: TGTGCCAGTAGTATCGACAGTACCTATAATTCACCCCTCCACTTT. It encodes CASSIDSTYNSPLHF. The chain couples TRBV19 to TRBJ1-6, with D possibly TRBD1 on 5 matching bases. CDR1 is LNHDA and CDR2 is SQIVND in the germline V gene (reference sequence). CDR3 size: 15 residues. Trimming removed 3 bases at V and 2 bases at J, with 8 bases between.

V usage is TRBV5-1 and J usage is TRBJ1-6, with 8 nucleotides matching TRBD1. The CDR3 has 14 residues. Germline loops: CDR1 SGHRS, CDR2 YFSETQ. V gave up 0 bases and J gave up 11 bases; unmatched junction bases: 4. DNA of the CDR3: TGCGCCAGCAGCTTGGCACAGGGGGGTACACCCCTCCACTTT. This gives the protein CASSLAQGGTPLHF.

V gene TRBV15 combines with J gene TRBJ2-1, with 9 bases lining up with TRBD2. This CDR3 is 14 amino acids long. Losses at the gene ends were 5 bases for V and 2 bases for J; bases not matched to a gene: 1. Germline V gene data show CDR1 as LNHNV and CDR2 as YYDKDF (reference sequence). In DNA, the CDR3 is TGTGCCACCAGCTTAGCGGGAGCCTACAATGAGCAGTTCTTC. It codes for CATSLAGAYNEQFF.

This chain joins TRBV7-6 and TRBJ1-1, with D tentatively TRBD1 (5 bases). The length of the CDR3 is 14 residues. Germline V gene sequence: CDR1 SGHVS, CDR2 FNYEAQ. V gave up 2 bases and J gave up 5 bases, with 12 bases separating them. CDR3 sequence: CASSLRGVGTEAFF. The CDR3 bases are TGTGCCAGCAGCTTACGGGGGGTAGGGACTGAAGCTTTCTTT.

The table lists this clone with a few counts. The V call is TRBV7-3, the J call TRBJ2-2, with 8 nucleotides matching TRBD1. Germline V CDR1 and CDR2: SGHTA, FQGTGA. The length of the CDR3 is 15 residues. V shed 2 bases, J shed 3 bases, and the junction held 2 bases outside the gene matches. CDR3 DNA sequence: TGTGCCAGCAGCTTACAGGGGGCGGACACCGGGGAGCTGTTTTTT. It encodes CASSLQGADTGELFF.

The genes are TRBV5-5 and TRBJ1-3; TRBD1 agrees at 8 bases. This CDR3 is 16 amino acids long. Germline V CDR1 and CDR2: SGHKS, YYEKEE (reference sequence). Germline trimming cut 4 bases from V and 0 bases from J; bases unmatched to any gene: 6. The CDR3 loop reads CASSHIGQGSGNTIYF. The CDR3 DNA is TGTGCCAGCAGCCACATTGGACAGGGCTCTGGAAACACCATATATTTT.

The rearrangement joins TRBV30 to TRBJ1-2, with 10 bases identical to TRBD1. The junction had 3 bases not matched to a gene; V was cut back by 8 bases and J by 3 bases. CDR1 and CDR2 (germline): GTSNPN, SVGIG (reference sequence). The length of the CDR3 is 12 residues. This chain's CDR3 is CAGDRGDYGYTF. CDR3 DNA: TGTGCCGGGGACAGGGGTGACTATGGCTACACCTTC.

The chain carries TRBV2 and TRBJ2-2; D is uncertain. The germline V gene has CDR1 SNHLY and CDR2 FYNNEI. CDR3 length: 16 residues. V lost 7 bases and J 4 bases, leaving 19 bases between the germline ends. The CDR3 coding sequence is TGTGCCAGCACTCCTGGGTTTGGAAGAGGCACCGGGGAGCTGTTTTTT. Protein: CASTPGFGRGTGELFF.

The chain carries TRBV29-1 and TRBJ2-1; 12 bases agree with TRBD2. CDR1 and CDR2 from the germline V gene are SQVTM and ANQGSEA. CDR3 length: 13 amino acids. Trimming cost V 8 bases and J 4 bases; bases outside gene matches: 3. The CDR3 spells CSPGLAGYNEQFF. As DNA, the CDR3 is TGCAGCCCGGGACTAGCGGGTTACAATGAGCAGTTCTTC.

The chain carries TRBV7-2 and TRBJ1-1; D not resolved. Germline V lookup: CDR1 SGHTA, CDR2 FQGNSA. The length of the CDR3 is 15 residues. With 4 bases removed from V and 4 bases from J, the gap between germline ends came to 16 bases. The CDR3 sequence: CASSWERTSATEAFF. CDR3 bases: TGTGCCAGCAGCTGGGAGCGGACCTCGGCCACTGAAGCTTTCTTT.

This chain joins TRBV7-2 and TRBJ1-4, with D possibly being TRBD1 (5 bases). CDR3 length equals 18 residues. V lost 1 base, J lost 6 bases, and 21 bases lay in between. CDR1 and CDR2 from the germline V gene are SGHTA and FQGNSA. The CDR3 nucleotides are TGTGCCAGCAGCTTAGACCCGAAGGTCCCCCGGGGGGATGAAAAACTGTTTTTT. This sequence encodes CASSLDPKVPRGDEKLFF.

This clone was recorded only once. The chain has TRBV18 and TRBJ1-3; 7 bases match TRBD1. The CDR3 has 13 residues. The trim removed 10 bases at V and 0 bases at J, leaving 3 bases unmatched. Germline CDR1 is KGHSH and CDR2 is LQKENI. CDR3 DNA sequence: TGTGCCACCACAGGGGACTCTGGAAACACCATATATTTT. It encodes CATTGDSGNTIYF.

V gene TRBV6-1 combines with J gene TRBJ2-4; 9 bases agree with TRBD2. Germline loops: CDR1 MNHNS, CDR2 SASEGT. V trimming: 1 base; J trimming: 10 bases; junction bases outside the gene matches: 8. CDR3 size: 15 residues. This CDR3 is CASSEVAGGVGIQYF. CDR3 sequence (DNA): TGTGCCAGCAGTGAAGTGGCGGGGGGGGTTGGGATTCAGTACTTC.

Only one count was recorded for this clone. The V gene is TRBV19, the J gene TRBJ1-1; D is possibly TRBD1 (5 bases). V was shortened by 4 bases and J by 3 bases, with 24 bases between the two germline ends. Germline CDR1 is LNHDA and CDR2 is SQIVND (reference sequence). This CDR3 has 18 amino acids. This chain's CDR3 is CASSTAGWVRKSDTEAFF. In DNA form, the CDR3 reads TGTGCCAGTAGTACCGCAGGGTGGGTGAGGAAGTCGGACACTGAAGCTTTCTTT.

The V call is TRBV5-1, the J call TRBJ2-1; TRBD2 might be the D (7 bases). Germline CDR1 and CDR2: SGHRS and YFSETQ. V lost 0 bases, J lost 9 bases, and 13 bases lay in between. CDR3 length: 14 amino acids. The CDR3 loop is CASSLDNREGEQFF. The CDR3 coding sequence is TGCGCCAGCAGCTTGGATAACAGGGAGGGTGAGCAGTTCTTC.

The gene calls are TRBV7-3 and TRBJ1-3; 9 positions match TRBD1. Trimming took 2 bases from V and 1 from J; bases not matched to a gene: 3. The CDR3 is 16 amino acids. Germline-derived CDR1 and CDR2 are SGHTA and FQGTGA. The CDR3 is CASSLVGQGSGNTIYF. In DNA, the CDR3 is TGTGCCAGCAGCTTAGTGGGACAGGGATCTGGAAACACCATATATTTT.

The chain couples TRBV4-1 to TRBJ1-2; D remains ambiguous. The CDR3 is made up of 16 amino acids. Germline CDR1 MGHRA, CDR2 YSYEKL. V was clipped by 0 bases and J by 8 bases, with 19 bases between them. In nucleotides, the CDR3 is TGCGCCAGCAGCCAAGAACCCAACCTCTTCGAGGGAGGCTACACCTTC. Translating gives CASSQEPNLFEGGYTF.

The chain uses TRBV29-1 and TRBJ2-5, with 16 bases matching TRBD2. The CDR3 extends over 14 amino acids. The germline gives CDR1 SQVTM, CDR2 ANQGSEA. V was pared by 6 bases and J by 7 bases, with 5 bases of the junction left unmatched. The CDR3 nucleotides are TGCAGCGTACCCGGGACTAGCGGGAGGGGGACCCAGTACTTC. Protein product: CSVPGTSGRGTQYF.